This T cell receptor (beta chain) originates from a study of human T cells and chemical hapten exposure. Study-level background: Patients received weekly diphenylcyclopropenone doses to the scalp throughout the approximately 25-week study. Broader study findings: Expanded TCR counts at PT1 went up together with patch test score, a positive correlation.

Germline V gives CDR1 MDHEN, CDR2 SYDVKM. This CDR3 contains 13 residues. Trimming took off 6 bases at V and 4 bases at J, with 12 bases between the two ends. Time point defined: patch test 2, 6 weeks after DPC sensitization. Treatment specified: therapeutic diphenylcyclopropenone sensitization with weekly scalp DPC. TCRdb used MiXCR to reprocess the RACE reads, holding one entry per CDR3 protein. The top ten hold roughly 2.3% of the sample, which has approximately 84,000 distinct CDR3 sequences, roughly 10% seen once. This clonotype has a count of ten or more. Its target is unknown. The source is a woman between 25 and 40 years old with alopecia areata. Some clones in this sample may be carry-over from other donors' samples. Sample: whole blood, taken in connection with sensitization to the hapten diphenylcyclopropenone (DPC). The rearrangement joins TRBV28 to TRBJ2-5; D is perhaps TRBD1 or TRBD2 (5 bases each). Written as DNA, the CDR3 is TGTGCCAGCAGAACCGGGACCTTAGAGACCCAGTACTTC. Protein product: CASRTGTLETQYF.